This T cell receptor (beta chain) was documented in a study of response to subunit inactivated influenza vaccine. In its sample, this clonotype was seen many times. Its specificity is unknown. The CDR3 extends over 14 amino acids. Germline V gene data show CDR1 as LGHDT and CDR2 as YNNKEL (reference sequence). V was shortened by 3 bases and J by 0 bases, with 6 bases between the two germline ends. TCRdb re-derived calls from the RT-PCR reads in MiXCR, one entry per CDR3 protein. The data contain about 800,000 distinct CDR3 sequences, over 20% of them singletons. Study-level findings and limits: The authors suggested that few new T cells are recruited per seasonal influenza vaccination.

The chain links TRBV3-1 to TRBJ1-5; D not resolved. This clonotype was sampled from a man aged 50 or older who received an inactivated influenza vaccine. Sequencing used PBMCs from blood, obtained 4 to 6 days after vaccination. The CDR3 spells CASSQLYSNQPQHF. In DNA, the CDR3 is TGTGCCAGCAGCCAGCTTTATAGCAATCAGCCCCAGCATTTT. Complete variable domain (other parts from reference TRBV3-1 and TRBJ1-5): DTAVSQTPKYLVTQMGNDKSIKCEQNLGHDTMYWYKQDSKKFLKIMFSYNNKELIINETVPNRFSPKSPDKAHLNLHINSLELGDSAVYFCASSQLYSNQPQHFGDGTRLSIL.